The 8 T cell receptor beta chains presented below share a single source sample, sequenced in a study of T cell repertoires in cytomegalovirus infection. These TCRs' antigens remain unknown. In TCRdb, the reads were re-called with MiXCR into one record per CDR3 protein. The data contain 40,000 to 55,000 distinct CDR3 sequences, more than 15% of them singletons. The sample consisted of CD8+ T cells from cultured PBMCs, taken from culture after CMV antigen stimulation. These receptors all come from a human donor in good health (CMV status not recorded). Some clones in this sample may be carry-over from other donors' samples.

This clonotype was seen only a few times. The chain has TRBV7-2 and TRBJ1-1; D possibly corresponds to TRBD1 (6 bases). V was trimmed by 5 bases and J by 8 bases, leaving 12 bases between them. This CDR3 contains 12 residues. Per the germline V gene, CDR1 is SGHTA and CDR2 is FQGNSA. The CDR3 DNA reads as TGTGCCAGCAGCCTGACAGGTCCCGAAGCTTTCTTT. Its translation is CASSLTGPEAFF.

This clonotype appeared a few times. J is TRBJ2-7 and V is TRBV7-2; the D gene is possibly TRBD1 (7 bases). Germline V gene sequence: CDR1 SGHTA, CDR2 FQGNSA. Trimming left V 4 bases short and J 7 bases short, with 20 bases between. The CDR3 runs to 15 residues. CDR3: CASSSTGTPGGEQYF. The CDR3 nucleotides read TGTGCCAGCAGCTCGACCGGGACACCAGGGGGGGAGCAGTACTTC.

This clonotype occurred many times. CDR3 sequence (DNA): TGTGCCAGCACCATGAGAGGGGACAGGAGAGACATTCAGTACTTC. This sequence encodes CASTMRGDRRDIQYF. The chain joins TRBV7-9 to TRBJ2-4; 8 bases align to TRBD1. V dropped 7 bases and J dropped 8; count of bases not matched to a gene: 13. Germline CDR1 SEHNR, CDR2 FQNEAQ (reference sequence). This CDR3 has 15 amino acids.

J is TRBJ2-1 and V is TRBV7-2; maybe TRBD2 (5 bases). There are 17 residues in the CDR3. Trimming stripped 7 bases from V and 5 bases from J, with 24 bases between. CDR1 is SGHTA and CDR2 is FQGNSA in the germline V gene. The CDR3 region is CASNGQAYYGKDNEQFF. The CDR3 nucleotides are TGTGCCAGCAACGGGCAGGCCTATTACGGGAAGGACAATGAGCAGTTCTTC. The full variable domain, its missing parts supplied by reference TRBV7-2 and TRBJ2-1, is GAGVSQSPSNKVTEKGKDVELRCDPISGHTALYWYRQSLGQGLEFLIYFQGNSAPDKSGLPSDRFSAERTGGSVSTLTIQRTQQEDSAVYLCASNGQAYYGKDNEQFFGPGTRLTVL.

In its sample, this clonotype was seen a few times. The chain joins TRBV20-1 to TRBJ2-1, with 9 positions matching TRBD1. The CDR3 runs 13 residues. Germline loops: CDR1 DFQATT, CDR2 SNEGSKA (reference sequence). V dropped 6 bases and J dropped 4; count of bases not matched to a gene: 4. The CDR3 here is CSAPTGGYNEQFF. The CDR3 coding sequence is TGCAGTGCCCCGACAGGGGGGTACAATGAGCAGTTCTTC.

The chain carries TRBV7-2 and TRBJ2-7, with a tentative D call TRBD2 (6 bases). This CDR3 region has 14 residues. The V end lost 0 bases, the J end lost 4 bases, and 10 bases lay between the germline ends. Germline V gene sequence: CDR1 SGHTA, CDR2 FQGNSA. In DNA form, the CDR3 reads TGTGCCAGCAGCTTAGCGGGAGGAGAATACGAGCAGTACTTC. It is translated as CASSLAGGEYEQYF.

This clonotype came up a few times. The chain joins TRBV7-2 to TRBJ1-4, with a weak D call TRBD1 (5 bases). Per germline, CDR1 SGHTA and CDR2 FQGNSA. Trimming pared 2 bases from V and 8 bases from J, leaving 15 bases between. The CDR3 runs to 15 residues. The CDR3 region has the DNA TGTGCCAGCAGCTTAACCCGAGTAAAGGGGGAAAAACTGTTTTTT. Encoded protein: CASSLTRVKGEKLFF.

The chain couples TRBV20-1 to TRBJ2-1, with D perhaps matching TRBD1 or TRBD2 (6 bases each). With 7 bases removed from V and 8 bases from J, the gap between germline ends came to 15 bases. This CDR3 region has 12 residues. The germline gives CDR1 DFQATT, CDR2 SNEGSKA (reference sequence). For the CDR3, the DNA is TGCAGTGTGAGGGGGAGGAGGGATGAGCAGTTCTTC. Protein: CSVRGRRDEQFF.